This T cell receptor (beta chain) appears in the sequencing data of a study of blood T cell repertoires in COVID-19. Background on the study: Spain, Italy and the United States supplied samples that represented acute and convalescent COVID-19. Nucleic acid was either cDNA or gDNA, and it came from T cells, B-cell-depleted T cells, or PBMCs.

Clones were sequenced by immunoSEQ multiplex PCR, and TCRdb holds only the in-frame ones, with some missing. In the table there are hundreds of thousands of clones, roughly 89% of which are singletons. V lost 5 bases, J lost 2 bases, and 1 base stayed unmatched. The CDR3 extends over 13 amino acids. CDR1 and CDR2 (germline): KGHSH, LQKENI. Participants had their cohort set by participant-reported clinical history. Recovered status applied to Cohort 3 donors who had two consecutive negative PCRs. It also applied to those with clearance or with symptom resolution. The chain carries TRBV18 and TRBJ2-3; 7 nucleotides match TRBD1. The sequence came from a man in his sixties who had recovered from COVID-19. What was sequenced was PBMCs or T cells enriched from blood (not recorded which). In DNA, the CDR3 is TGTGCCAGCTCAGACAGGGACACAGATACGCAGTATTTT. Residues: CASSDRDTDTQYF.